These 19 T cell receptor beta chains came from one sample sequenced in a study of blood T cell repertoires in COVID-19. Clones were sequenced by immunoSEQ multiplex PCR, and TCRdb holds only the in-frame ones, with some missing. Here the sample spans a few hundred thousand clones, roughly 80% being singletons. The source material was peripheral blood. These receptors originate from an elderly man with acute or convalescent COVID-19.

This clone is a singleton in its sample. This chain uses TRBV29-1 with TRBJ1-2; D perhaps matches TRBD1 (6 bases). This CDR3 spans 11 amino acids. Trimming removed 5 bases at V and 4 bases at J, with 8 bases between. The germline V gene has CDR1 SQVTM and CDR2 ANQGSEA. Written as DNA, the CDR3 is TGCAGCGTTTGGGACATCTATGGCTACACCTTC. It codes for CSVWDIYGYTF.

The CDR3 coding sequence is TGTGCCAGCAGCCTCCAGGTGGGGCAGTACGAGCAGTACTTC. It translates to CASSLQVGQYEQYF. This chain joins TRBV3-1 (or the pseudogene TRBV3-2) and TRBJ2-7; D perhaps matches TRBD1 (5 bases). V lost 4 bases, J lost 4 bases, and 14 bases lay in between. The germline gives CDR1 LGHDT, CDR2 YNNKEL (reference sequence). This CDR3 spans 14 amino acids.

The J gene is TRBJ2-2, the V gene TRBV24-1, with 8 bases identical to TRBD1. The CDR3 has 14 residues. V lost 9 bases to trimming and J lost 3 bases; unmatched junction nucleotides: 5. The germline gives CDR1 KGHDR, CDR2 SFDVKD. CDR3 amino acids: CATRGQGDTGELFF. The DNA of the CDR3 is TGTGCCACCCGCGGACAGGGAGACACCGGGGAGCTGTTTTTT.

This clone was detected only once. The chain joins TRBV27 to TRBJ2-5; possibly TRBD1 for D (6 bases). From germline, CDR1 is MNHEY and CDR2 SMNVEV (reference sequence). The CDR3 is 15 amino acids. Trimming pared 3 bases from V and 3 bases from J, leaving 14 bases between. The CDR3 DNA reads TGTGCCAGCAGTTTCCTCCGGGACACTAAAGAGACCCAGTACTTC. Translating it yields CASSFLRDTKETQYF.

The CDR3 protein is CAIMVGQGKNEQYF. The CDR3 coding sequence is TGTGCCATCATGGTCGGACAGGGTAAGAACGAGCAGTACTTC. V usage is TRBV10-3 and J usage is TRBJ2-7; 8 bases align to TRBD1. Trimming cost V 7 bases and J 5 bases; bases outside gene matches: 10. CDR1 ENHRY and CDR2 SYGVKD come from the germline V gene. This CDR3 is built from 14 residues.

The rearrangement links TRBV5-1 to TRBJ1-5, with D possibly TRBD1 on 5 matching bases. Germline CDR1 reads SGHRS; CDR2 reads YFSETQ. This CDR3 region has 13 residues. The V gene lost 4 bases and the J gene lost 3 bases, with 8 bases spanning the gap. The CDR3 region is CASSRGNNQPQHF. The CDR3 DNA sequence: TGCGCCAGCAGCCGGGGGAACAATCAGCCCCAGCATTTT.

This clone showed up just a few times. This chain uses TRBV20-1 with TRBJ2-7, with a tentative D call TRBD1 (5 bases). From germline, CDR1 is DFQATT and CDR2 SNEGSKA (reference sequence). V was shortened by 6 bases and J by 3 bases, with 9 bases between the two germline ends. This CDR3 is 11 amino acids long. The CDR3 coding sequence is TGCAGTGCCTCGACAGTCTACGAGCAGTACTTC. Translation: CSASTVYEQYF.

This chain links TRBV28 with TRBJ2-7, with D perhaps TRBD1 (6 bases). Germline lookup yields CDR1 MDHEN and CDR2 SYDVKM. The CDR3 covers 14 residues. V was pared by 7 bases and J by 6 bases, with 19 bases between. CDR3 in DNA: TGTGCCAGCACCCCGGCCGGGACAACCTTCGAGCAGTACTTC. Protein sequence: CASTPAGTTFEQYF.

This clone was detected a few times. The J gene is TRBJ1-6, the V gene TRBV2; 9 bases map to TRBD1. In germline, CDR1 is SNHLY, CDR2 FYNNEI. J gave up 6 bases and V 7 bases, and 10 bases lay outside the gene matches. The CDR3 totals 16 residues. The CDR3 is CASNFPGQGINSPLHF. CDR3 nucleotides: TGTGCCAGCAATTTCCCGGGACAGGGAATTAATTCACCCCTCCACTTT.

The rearrangement links TRBV5-4 to TRBJ1-1; 8 nucleotides line up with TRBD1. Germline assignment: CDR1 SGHNT and CDR2 YYREEE (reference sequence). The CDR3 length is 14 residues. V was pared by 0 bases and J by 5 bases, with 3 bases of the junction left unmatched. The CDR3 region is CASSLERQGTEAFF. As DNA, the CDR3 is TGTGCCAGCAGCTTGGAAAGACAGGGGACTGAAGCTTTCTTT.

The chain is built from TRBV6-6 and TRBJ2-1; 7 bases agree with TRBD2. Germline V gives CDR1 MNHNY, CDR2 SVGAGI (reference sequence). This CDR3 contains 19 residues. The V segment lost 5 bases and the J segment 4 bases; nucleotides outside the gene matches: 20. CDR3 bases: TGTGCCAGCAGTCCCATGGGGCCGCGTCGCGGGAGACCATACAATGAGCAGTTCTTC. Protein: CASSPMGPRRGRPYNEQFF.

The chain couples TRBV2 to TRBJ1-4, with D uncertain. The germline CDR1 and CDR2 sequences are SNHLY and FYNNEI. The length of the CDR3 is 15 residues. Trimming cost V 6 bases and J 7 bases, with 18 bases left between them. The CDR3 reads CASSDRSGMGEKLFF. The CDR3 coding sequence is TGTGCCAGCAGCGATCGGTCGGGTATGGGTGAAAAACTGTTTTTT.

The V and J genes are TRBV5-4 and TRBJ2-5; TRBD1 might be the D (6 bases). Trimming shortened V by 4 bases and J by 3 bases, and 10 bases separated the two germline ends. Per germline, CDR1 SGHNT and CDR2 YYREEE (reference sequence). The CDR3 totals 13 residues. CDR3 sequence (DNA): TGTGCCAGCAGCCCACGGACAGAAGAGACCCAGTACTTC. It translates to CASSPRTEETQYF.

J is TRBJ1-5 and V is TRBV19, with 9 bases lining up with TRBD1. Germline V gene sequence: CDR1 LNHDA, CDR2 SQIVND (reference sequence). The CDR3 has 12 amino acids. J lost 7 bases, V lost 8 bases, and 3 bases had no gene match. The CDR3 nucleotides are TGTGCCAGTGGACAGGGGAAACAGCCCCAGCATTTT. Translated: CASGQGKQPQHF.

The chain links TRBV5-1 to TRBJ2-1; 7 bases match TRBD1. V trimming: 0 bases; J trimming: 6 bases; junction bases outside the gene matches: 12. Germline-derived CDR1 and CDR2 are SGHRS and YFSETQ. This CDR3 region has 17 residues. DNA for the CDR3: TGCGCCAGCAGCTTGGTAGGTCGACAGGGCGACGGCAATGAGCAGTTCTTC. The encoded protein is CASSLVGRQGDGNEQFF.

This chain joins TRBV29-1 and TRBJ2-2; D unclear. The CDR3 has 14 amino acids. CDR1 is SQVTM and CDR2 is ANQGSEA in the germline V gene. The V and J ends lost 1 base and 8 bases respectively, with 14 bases between them. The CDR3 nucleotides are TGCAGCGTTGAAGTAACTAAATCCACTGGGGAGCTGTTTTTT. This gives the protein CSVEVTKSTGELFF.

The chain links TRBV6-5 to TRBJ2-7; TRBD2 agrees at 8 bases. This CDR3 comprises 16 residues. The V segment lost 2 bases and the J segment 0 bases; nucleotides outside the gene matches: 6. The germline V gene has CDR1 MNHEY and CDR2 SVGAGI. The CDR3, as DNA: TGTGCCAGCAGTTACACGACGGGAGGGCCCTCCTACGAGCAGTACTTC. Translated: CASSYTTGGPSYEQYF.

The rearrangement uses TRBV3-1 (or the pseudogene TRBV3-2) and TRBJ2-7; the match to TRBD2 covers 10 bases. The J segment lost 4 bases and the V segment lost 2 bases, leaving 11 bases of the junction unmatched. The CDR3 is 17 amino acids. Per germline, CDR1 LGHDT and CDR2 YNNKEL (reference sequence). For the CDR3, the DNA is TGTGCCAGCAGCCAAAATTTAGCGGGGGGACCTATTTACGAGCAGTACTTC. Amino acids: CASSQNLAGGPIYEQYF.

The chain recombines TRBV24-1 with TRBJ2-7; TRBD2 aligns across 11 bases. CDR1 is KGHDR, CDR2 SFDVKD, per germline. V lost 4 bases and J lost 3; bases outside the gene matches: 4. This CDR3 is built from 15 residues. The CDR3 region is CATSDPLAGDYEQYF. In DNA, the CDR3 is TGTGCCACCAGTGACCCACTAGCGGGGGACTACGAGCAGTACTTC.